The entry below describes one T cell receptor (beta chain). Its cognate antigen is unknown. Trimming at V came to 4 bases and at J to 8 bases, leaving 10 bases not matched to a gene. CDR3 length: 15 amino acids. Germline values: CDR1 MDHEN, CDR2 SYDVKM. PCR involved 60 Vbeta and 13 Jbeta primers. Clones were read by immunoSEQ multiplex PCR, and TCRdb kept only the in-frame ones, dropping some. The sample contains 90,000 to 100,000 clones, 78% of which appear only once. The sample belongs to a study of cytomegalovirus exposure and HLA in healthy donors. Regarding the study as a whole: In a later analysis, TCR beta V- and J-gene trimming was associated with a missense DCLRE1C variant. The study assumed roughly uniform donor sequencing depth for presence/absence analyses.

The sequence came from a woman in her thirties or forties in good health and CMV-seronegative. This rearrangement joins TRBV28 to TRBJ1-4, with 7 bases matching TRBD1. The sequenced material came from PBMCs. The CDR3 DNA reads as TGTGCCAGCAGTTACAACCGGCAGGGGGGCGAAAAACTGTTTTTT. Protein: CASSYNRQGGEKLFF.